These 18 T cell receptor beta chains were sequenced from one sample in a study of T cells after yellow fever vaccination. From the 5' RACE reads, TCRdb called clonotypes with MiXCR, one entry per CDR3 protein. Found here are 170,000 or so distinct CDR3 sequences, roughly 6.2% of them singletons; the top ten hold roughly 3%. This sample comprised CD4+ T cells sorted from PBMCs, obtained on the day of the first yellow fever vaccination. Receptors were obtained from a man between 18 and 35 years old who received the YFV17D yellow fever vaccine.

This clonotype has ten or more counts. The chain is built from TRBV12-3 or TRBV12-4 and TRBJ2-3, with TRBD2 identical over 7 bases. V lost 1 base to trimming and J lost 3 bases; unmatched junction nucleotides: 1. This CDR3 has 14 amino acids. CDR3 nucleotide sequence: TGTGCCAGCAGTTTAGACGGGGGGACAGATACGCAGTATTTT. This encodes CASSLDGGTDTQYF.

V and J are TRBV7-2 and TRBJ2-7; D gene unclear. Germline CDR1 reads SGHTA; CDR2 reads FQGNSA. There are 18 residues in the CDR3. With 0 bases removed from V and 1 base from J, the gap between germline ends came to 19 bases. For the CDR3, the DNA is TGTGCCAGCAGCTTAGCGCCGAGCCCAGGACGATTTTCCTACGAGCAGTACGTC. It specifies CASSLAPSPGRFSYEQYV.

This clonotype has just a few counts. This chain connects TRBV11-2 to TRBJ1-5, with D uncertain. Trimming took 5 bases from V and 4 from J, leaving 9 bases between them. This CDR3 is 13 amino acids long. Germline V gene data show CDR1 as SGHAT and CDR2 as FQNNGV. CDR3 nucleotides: TGTGCCAGCAGCATCAGCGCGAATCAGCCCCAGCATTTT. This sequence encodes CASSISANQPQHF.

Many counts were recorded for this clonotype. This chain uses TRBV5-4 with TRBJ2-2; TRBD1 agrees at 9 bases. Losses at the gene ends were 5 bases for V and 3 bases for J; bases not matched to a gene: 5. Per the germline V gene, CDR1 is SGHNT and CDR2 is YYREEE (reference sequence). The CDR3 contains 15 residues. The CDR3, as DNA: TGTGCCAGCAGTCCCACAGGGGGCTACACCGGGGAGCTGTTTTTT. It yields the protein CASSPTGGYTGELFF.

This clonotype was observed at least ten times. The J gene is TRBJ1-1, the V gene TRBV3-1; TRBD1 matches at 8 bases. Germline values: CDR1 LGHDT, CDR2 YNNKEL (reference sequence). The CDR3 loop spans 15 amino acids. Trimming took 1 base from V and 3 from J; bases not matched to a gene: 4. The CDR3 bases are TGTGCCAGCAGCCAAGGGACAGGGACGGACACTGAAGCTTTCTTT. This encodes CASSQGTGTDTEAFF.

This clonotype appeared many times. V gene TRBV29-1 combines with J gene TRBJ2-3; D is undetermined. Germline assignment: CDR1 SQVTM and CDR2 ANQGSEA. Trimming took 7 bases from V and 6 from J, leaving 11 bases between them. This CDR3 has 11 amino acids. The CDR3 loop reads CSGLRRDTQYF. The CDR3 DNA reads TGCAGCGGGCTGCGTAGGGATACGCAGTATTTT.

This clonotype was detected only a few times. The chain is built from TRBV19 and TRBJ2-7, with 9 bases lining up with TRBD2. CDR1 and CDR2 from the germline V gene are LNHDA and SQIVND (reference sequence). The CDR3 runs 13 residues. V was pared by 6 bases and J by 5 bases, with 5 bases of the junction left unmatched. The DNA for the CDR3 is TGTGCCAGTAGCCCGGGACTAGCAAACGAGCAGTACGTC. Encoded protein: CASSPGLANEQYV.

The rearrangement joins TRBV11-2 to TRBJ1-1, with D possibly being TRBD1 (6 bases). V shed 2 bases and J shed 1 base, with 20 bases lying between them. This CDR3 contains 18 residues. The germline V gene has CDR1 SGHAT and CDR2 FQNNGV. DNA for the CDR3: TGTGCCAGCAGCTTACGGGGCAGGGGTTTATTTAGGAACACTGAAGCTTTCTTT. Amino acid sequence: CASSLRGRGLFRNTEAFF. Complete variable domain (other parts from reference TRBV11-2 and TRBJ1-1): EAGVAQSPRYKIIEKRQSVAFWCNPISGHATLYWYQQILGQGPKLLIQFQNNGVVDDSQLPKDRFSAERLKGVDSTLKIQPAKLEDSAVYLCASSLRGRGLFRNTEAFFGQGTRLTVV.

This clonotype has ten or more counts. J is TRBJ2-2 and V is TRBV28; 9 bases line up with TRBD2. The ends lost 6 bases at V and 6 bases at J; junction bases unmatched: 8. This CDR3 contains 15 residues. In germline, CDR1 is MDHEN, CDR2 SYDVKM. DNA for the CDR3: TGTGCCAGCAGCCTAGCTGGCGGGGGGGCCGGGGAGCTGTTTTTT. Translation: CASSLAGGGAGELFF.

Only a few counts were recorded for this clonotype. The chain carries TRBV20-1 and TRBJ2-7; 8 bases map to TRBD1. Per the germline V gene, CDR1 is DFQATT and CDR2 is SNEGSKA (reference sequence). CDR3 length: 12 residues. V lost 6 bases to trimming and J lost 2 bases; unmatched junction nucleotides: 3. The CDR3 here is CSAGTGAYEQYF. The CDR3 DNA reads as TGCAGTGCCGGGACAGGCGCCTACGAGCAGTACTTC.

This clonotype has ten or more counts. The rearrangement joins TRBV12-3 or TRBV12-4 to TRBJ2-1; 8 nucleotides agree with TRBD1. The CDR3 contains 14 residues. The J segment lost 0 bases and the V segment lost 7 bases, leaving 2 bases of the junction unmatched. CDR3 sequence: CASKTGASYNEQFF. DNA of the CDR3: TGTGCCAGCAAGACAGGGGCCTCCTACAATGAGCAGTTCTTC.

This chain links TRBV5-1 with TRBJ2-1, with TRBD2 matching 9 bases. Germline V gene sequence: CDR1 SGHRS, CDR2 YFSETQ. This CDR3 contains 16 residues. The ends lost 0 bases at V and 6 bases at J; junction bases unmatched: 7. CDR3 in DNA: TGCGCCAGCAGCTTGGACGGCGGGGGGGCCGTCAATGAGCAGTTCTTC. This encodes CASSLDGGGAVNEQFF. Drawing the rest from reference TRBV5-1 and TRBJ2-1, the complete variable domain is KAGVTQTPRYLIKTRGQQVTLSCSPISGHRSVSWYQQTPGQGLQFLFEYFSETQRNKGNFPGRFSGRQFSNSRSEMNVSTLELGDSALYLCASSLDGGGAVNEQFFGPGTRLTVL.

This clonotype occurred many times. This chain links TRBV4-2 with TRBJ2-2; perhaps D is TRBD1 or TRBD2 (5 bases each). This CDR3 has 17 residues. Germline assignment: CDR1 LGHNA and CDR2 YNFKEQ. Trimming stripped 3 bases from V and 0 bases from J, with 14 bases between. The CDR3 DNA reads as TGTGCCAGCAGCCATACCGGGACGGCCGCGAACACCGGGGAGCTGTTTTTT. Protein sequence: CASSHTGTAANTGELFF.

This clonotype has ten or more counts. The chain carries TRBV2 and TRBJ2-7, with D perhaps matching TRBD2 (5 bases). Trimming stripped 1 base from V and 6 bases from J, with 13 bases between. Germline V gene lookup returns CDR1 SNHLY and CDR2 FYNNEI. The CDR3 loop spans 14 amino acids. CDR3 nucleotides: TGTGCCAGCAGTGAAGTGAGGGCTGTGGGCGAGCAGTACGTC. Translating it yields CASSEVRAVGEQYV.

The CDR3 loop is CASSELVGSGYTF. CDR3 coding DNA: TGTGCCAGCAGTGAATTAGTTGGATCAGGCTACACCTTC. The chain uses TRBV25-1 and TRBJ1-2; D gene unclear. The V end was cut by 1 base, the J end by 8 bases, with 11 bases between. Germline CDR1 and CDR2: MGHDK and SYGVNS. The CDR3 is 13 amino acids.

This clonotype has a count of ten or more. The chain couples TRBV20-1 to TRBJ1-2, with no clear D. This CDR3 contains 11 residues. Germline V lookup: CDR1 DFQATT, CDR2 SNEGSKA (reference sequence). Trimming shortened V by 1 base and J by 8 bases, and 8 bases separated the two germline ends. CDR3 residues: CSARVTGGYTF. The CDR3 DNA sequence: TGCAGTGCTAGAGTCACCGGCGGCTACACCTTC.

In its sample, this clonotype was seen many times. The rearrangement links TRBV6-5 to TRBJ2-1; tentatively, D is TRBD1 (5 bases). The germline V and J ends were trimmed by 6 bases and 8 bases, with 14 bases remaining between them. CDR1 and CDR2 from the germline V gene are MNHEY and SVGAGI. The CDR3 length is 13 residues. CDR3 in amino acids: CASSRFDSYEQFF. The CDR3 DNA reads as TGTGCCAGCAGCCGTTTTGACAGCTATGAGCAGTTCTTC.

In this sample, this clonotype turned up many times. CDR3 protein: CSARRGDQPQHF. The CDR3 DNA reads as TGCAGTGCTAGGAGGGGGGATCAGCCCCAGCATTTT. V usage is TRBV20-1 and J usage is TRBJ1-5, with D possibly matching TRBD1 (6 bases). CDR3 length: 12 amino acids. Per the germline V gene, CDR1 is DFQATT and CDR2 is SNEGSKA (reference sequence). Trimming took 3 bases from V and 5 from J, leaving 8 bases between them.